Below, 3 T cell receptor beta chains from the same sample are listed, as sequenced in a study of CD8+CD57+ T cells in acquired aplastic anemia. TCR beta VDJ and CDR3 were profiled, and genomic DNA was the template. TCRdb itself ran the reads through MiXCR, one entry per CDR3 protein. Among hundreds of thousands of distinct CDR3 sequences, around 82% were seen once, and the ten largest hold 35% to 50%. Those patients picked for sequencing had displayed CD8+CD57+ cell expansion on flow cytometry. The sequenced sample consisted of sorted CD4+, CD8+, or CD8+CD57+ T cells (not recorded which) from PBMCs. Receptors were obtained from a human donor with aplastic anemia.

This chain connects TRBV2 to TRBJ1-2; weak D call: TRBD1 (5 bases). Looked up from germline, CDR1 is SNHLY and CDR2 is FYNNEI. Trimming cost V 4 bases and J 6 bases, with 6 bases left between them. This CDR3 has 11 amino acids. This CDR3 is CASSVGDGYTF. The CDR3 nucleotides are TGTGCCAGCAGTGTGGGGGATGGCTACACCTTC.

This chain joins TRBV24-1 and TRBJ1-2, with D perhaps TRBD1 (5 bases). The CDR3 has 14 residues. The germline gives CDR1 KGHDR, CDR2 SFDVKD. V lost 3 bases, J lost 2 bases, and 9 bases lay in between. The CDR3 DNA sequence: TGTGCCACCAGTGATCCGGGACTGAACTATGGCTACACCTTC. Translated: CATSDPGLNYGYTF.

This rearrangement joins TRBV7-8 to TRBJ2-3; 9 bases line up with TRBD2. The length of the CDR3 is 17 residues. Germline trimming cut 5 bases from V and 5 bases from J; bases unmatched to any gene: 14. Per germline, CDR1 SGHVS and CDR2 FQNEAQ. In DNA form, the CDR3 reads TGTGCCAGCAGCATCCCAGCGCGGGGGGGAAAGAAAGATACGCAGTATTTT. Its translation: CASSIPARGGKKDTQYF.